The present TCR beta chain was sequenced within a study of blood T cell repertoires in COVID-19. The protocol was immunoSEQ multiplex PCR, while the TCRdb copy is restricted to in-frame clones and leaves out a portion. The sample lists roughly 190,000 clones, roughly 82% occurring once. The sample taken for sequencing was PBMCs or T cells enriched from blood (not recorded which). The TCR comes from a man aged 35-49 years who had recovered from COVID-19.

The CDR3 spells CASQNPGQSYNEQFF. The CDR3 region has the DNA TGTGCCAGCCAAAACCCGGGACAGTCCTACAATGAGCAGTTCTTC. The rearrangement uses TRBV6-5 and TRBJ2-1; 7 nucleotides agree with TRBD1. Germline V gives CDR1 MNHEY, CDR2 SVGAGI. V gave up 8 bases and J gave up 1 base; unmatched junction bases: 8. This CDR3 contains 15 residues.